Below are 10 T cell receptor beta chains sequenced from a single sample in a study of cytomegalovirus exposure and HLA in healthy donors. Primers for the PCR totalled 60 Vbeta and 13 Jbeta. Profiled with immunoSEQ multiplex PCR; TCRdb holds only in-frame clones, not every one. Here the sample spans about 150,000 clones, over 60% being singletons. Sequenced: PBMCs. Receptors were obtained from a middle-aged man in good health and CMV-seropositive.

J is TRBJ1-2 and V is TRBV6-5; TRBD1 agrees at 7 bases. This CDR3 is built from 15 residues. The junction had 14 bases not matched to a gene; V was cut back by 6 bases and J by 7 bases. Germline V gene sequence: CDR1 MNHEY, CDR2 SVGAGI. CDR3 in DNA: TGTGCCAGCAGCCCCCGGACAGGCCGGCAATTTGGCTACACCTTC. Its translation: CASSPRTGRQFGYTF.

Details on this clone: Compared with germline, one end of the junction differs, possibly owing to a read error. The V gene is TRBV14, the J gene TRBJ2-1; 10 bases fit TRBD2. The CDR3 is 15 residues long. Germline CDR1 is SGHDN and CDR2 is FVKESK. CDR3 loop: CASRQAGLATNEQFF. The DNA of the CDR3 is TGTGCCAGCAGGCAAGCGGGACTAGCGACGAATGAGCAGTTCTTC.

V and J are TRBV7-8 and TRBJ1-1; the D is unclear. The germline V and J ends were trimmed by 2 bases and 5 bases, with 9 bases remaining between them. The CDR3 extends over 13 amino acids. Germline values: CDR1 SGHVS, CDR2 FQNEAQ. This CDR3 reads CASSLTRMTEAFF. The CDR3 nucleotides read TGTGCCAGCAGCTTAACCAGGATGACTGAAGCTTTCTTT.

This chain joins TRBV11-3 and TRBJ2-2; a possible D gene is TRBD1 (5 bases). V dropped 2 bases and J dropped 7 bases, with 11 bases sitting between them. The CDR3 runs 14 residues. The V gene's germline CDR1 is SGHNT and CDR2 YENEEA. The CDR3 protein is CASSLQGQGGELFF. In nucleotides, the CDR3 is TGTGCCAGCAGCTTACAAGGGCAGGGCGGGGAGCTGTTTTTT.

The V call is TRBV29-1, the J call TRBJ1-1; D not resolved. Germline lookup yields CDR1 SQVTM and CDR2 ANQGSEA. This CDR3 region has 13 residues. Trimming removed 3 bases from V and 0 bases from J, with 8 bases in between. Here the CDR3 reads CSVDSALNTEAFF. Here the CDR3 DNA reads TGCAGCGTTGATAGCGCCTTGAACACTGAAGCTTTCTTT.

The chain couples TRBV5-4 to TRBJ2-5; 7 positions agree with TRBD1. V gave up 6 bases and J gave up 5 bases; unmatched junction bases: 10. The CDR3 is 14 residues long. The germline CDR1 and CDR2 sequences are SGHNT and YYREEE (reference sequence). The CDR3 DNA is TGTGCCAGCAACCCAGACAGGGTAGGGGAGACCCAGTACTTC. It codes for CASNPDRVGETQYF.

The chain combines TRBV9 with TRBJ1-1; no clear D. The CDR3 loop spans 14 amino acids. V gave up 0 bases and J gave up 1 base, with 7 bases separating them. Germline loops: CDR1 SGDLS, CDR2 YYNGEE. The CDR3 DNA reads TGTGCCAGCAGCGTAGCAGCAGGGAACACTGAAGCTTTCTTT. It translates to CASSVAAGNTEAFF.

This clone is judged medium-sized (0.01 to 0.1%). In DNA, the CDR3 is TGTGCCAGCAGCCCGCAGACTAGCGTGCCGAACACCGGGGAGCTGTTTTTT. Translating gives CASSPQTSVPNTGELFF. The V call is TRBV7-3, the J call TRBJ2-2; 8 nucleotides line up with TRBD2. Germline V gene data show CDR1 as SGHTA and CDR2 as FQGTGA. The CDR3 totals 17 residues. V was pared by 5 bases and J by 0 bases, with 8 bases of the junction left unmatched. Filled out from reference TRBV7-3 and TRBJ2-2, the complete variable domain reads GAGVSQTPSNKVTEKGKYVELRCDPISGHTALYWYRQSLGQGPEFLIYFQGTGAADDSGLPNDRFFAVRPEGSVSTLKIQRTERGDSAVYLCASSPQTSVPNTGELFFGEGSRLTVL.

The chain recombines TRBV9 with TRBJ1-1, with D perhaps TRBD1 (5 bases). V lost 0 bases, J lost 3 bases, and 15 bases lay in between. Per the germline V gene, CDR1 is SGDLS and CDR2 is YYNGEE. The CDR3 extends over 16 amino acids. This CDR3 is CASSVGWGGVHTEAFF. CDR3 bases: TGTGCCAGCAGCGTAGGTTGGGGGGGGGTTCACACTGAAGCTTTCTTT.

This clone was counted between two and nine times. The CDR3 region has the DNA TGTGCCAGCAGCTTATCCGGGGACACTGAAGCTTTCTTT. Its protein product is CASSLSGDTEAFF. V usage is TRBV7-2 and J usage is TRBJ1-1; D gene unclear. CDR3 size: 13 residues. Germline V lookup: CDR1 SGHTA, CDR2 FQGNSA. Trimming shortened V by 2 bases and J by 3 bases, and 7 bases separated the two germline ends.